Following are 31 T cell receptor beta chains from one sample sequenced in a study of shared clonotypes between healthy human individuals. Sequencing used immunoSEQ multiplex PCR; TCRdb keeps in-frame clones, though not all of them. The profile shows roughly 96,000 clones, more than 45% of them singletons. Input material: PBMCs. The receptors here all came from a woman aged 40 to 50 in good health. Some clones in this sample may be carry-over from other donors' samples.

Only a few counts were recorded for this clone. This chain links TRBV2 with TRBJ2-5; tentative D call: TRBD1 (6 bases). The DNA end lines up better with TRBJ2-7; the J call may be wrong. Germline V gene data show CDR1 as SNHLY and CDR2 as FYNNEI. The CDR3 length is 14 residues. The CDR3, as DNA: TGTGCCAGCAGTGAGTCACAGGGAGCCTACGAGCAGTACTTC. Its translation is CASSESQGAYEQYF.

The chain links TRBV6-1 to TRBJ2-3; TRBD2 is a possible D gene (6 bases). Germline CDR1 is MNHNS and CDR2 is SASEGT. The length of the CDR3 is 15 residues. Between the trimmed V and J ends, which lost 5 bases and 0 bases, there was a span of 12 bases. The DNA of the CDR3 is TGTGCCAGCAGTCGCCGGGACTCCAGCACAGATACGCAGTATTTT. Translated: CASSRRDSSTDTQYF.

CDR3 region: CASSPRDTNNEQFF. CDR3 in DNA: TGTGCCAGCAGTCCCAGGGACACCAACAATGAGCAGTTCTTC. The V gene is TRBV6-1, the J gene TRBJ2-1; a possible D gene is TRBD1 (6 bases). The germline V and J ends were trimmed by 5 bases and 5 bases, with 13 bases remaining between them. The CDR3 contains 14 residues. Germline lookup yields CDR1 MNHNS and CDR2 SASEGT.

V usage is TRBV4-3 and J usage is TRBJ1-1; D not resolved. The germline V gene has CDR1 LGHNA and CDR2 YSLEER. V was shortened by 5 bases and J by 6 bases, with 13 bases between the two germline ends. The CDR3 runs 13 residues. The DNA of the CDR3 is TGCGCCAGCAGCTTGGAGGGAACCCCTGAAGCTTTCTTT. It specifies CASSLEGTPEAFF.

The chain carries TRBV6-5 and TRBJ2-7; D is unresolved. The V end lost 6 bases, the J end lost 9 bases, and 15 bases lay between the germline ends. The CDR3 runs to 12 residues. Per the germline V gene, CDR1 is MNHEY and CDR2 is SVGAGI. The chain's CDR3 is CASSPPTSGQYF. CDR3 sequence (DNA): TGTGCCAGCAGCCCCCCTACTTCGGGGCAGTACTTC.

This clone has only one observation. This chain joins TRBV29-1 and TRBJ2-5; D is uncertain. The germline CDR1 and CDR2 sequences are SQVTM and ANQGSEA. This CDR3 is built from 12 residues. V dropped 7 bases and J dropped 2 bases, with 11 bases sitting between them. The CDR3 loop reads CSARPSQETQYF. For the CDR3, the DNA is TGCAGCGCCCGGCCGTCACAAGAGACCCAGTACTTC.

This clone appeared a few times. The conserved final phenylalanine or tryptophan is absent from the CDR3, which likely points to a read error. This chain connects TRBV7-9 to TRBJ2-7, with 7 bases identical to TRBD1. In germline, CDR1 is SEHNR, CDR2 FQNEAQ (reference sequence). The V and J ends lost 5 bases and 1 base, in that order; junction bases with no gene match: 11. The length of the CDR3 is 16 residues. In DNA, the CDR3 is TGTGCCAGCAGCGCCCACCGGGACAGTCCATCCTACGAGCAGTACCTC. Translating gives CASSAHRDSPSYEQYL.

The rearrangement joins TRBV28 to TRBJ1-3; 11 bases are a match to TRBD1. J gave up 2 bases and V 5 bases, and 8 bases lay outside the gene matches. The CDR3 runs to 17 residues. The germline CDR1 and CDR2 sequences are MDHEN and SYDVKM. The CDR3 nucleotides read TGTGCCAGCAGTGCGCCGGGACAGGGGGTGGCTGGAAACACCATATATTTT. This translates into CASSAPGQGVAGNTIYF. Filled out from reference TRBV28 and TRBJ1-3, the complete variable domain reads DVKVTQSSRYLVKRTGEKVFLECVQDMDHENMFWYRQDPGLGLRLIYFSYDVKMKEKGDIPEGYSVSREKKERFSLILESASTNQTSMYLCASSAPGQGVAGNTIYFGEGSWLTVV.

This clone was recorded at least ten times. The gene calls are TRBV28 and TRBJ1-5; TRBD1 is a possible D gene (5 bases). CDR3 size: 13 residues. V lost 6 bases to trimming and J lost 1 base, with 7 bases between them. Germline loops: CDR1 MDHEN, CDR2 SYDVKM. The CDR3 bases are TGTGCCAGCAGATGGGACAGCAATCAGCCCCAGCATTTT. Its protein product is CASRWDSNQPQHF.

This clone was observed a handful of times. The chain is built from TRBV6-4 and TRBJ2-7; 13 bases fit TRBD2. There are 15 residues in the CDR3. Looked up from germline, CDR1 is MRHNA and CDR2 is SNTAGT. Trimming removed 8 bases from V and 8 bases from J; junction bases left unmatched: 12. This CDR3 reads CASAREGLAGVKQYF. The DNA of the CDR3 is TGTGCCAGCGCGCGCGAAGGACTAGCGGGAGTCAAGCAGTACTTC.

The chain uses TRBV18 and TRBJ1-2; no reliable D call. CDR1 is KGHSH and CDR2 is LQKENI in the germline V gene. Trimming left V 8 bases short and J 6 bases short, with 16 bases between. The CDR3 is 13 amino acids. CDR3 residues: CASAPMDVDGYTF. The CDR3 bases are TGTGCCAGCGCTCCCATGGACGTGGATGGCTACACCTTC.

At least ten counts were recorded for this clone. The V and J genes are TRBV5-4 and TRBJ2-2, with 7 bases lining up with TRBD2. The CDR3 runs 14 residues. Germline V gene data show CDR1 as SGHNT and CDR2 as YYREEE (reference sequence). Trimming cost V 4 bases and J 4 bases; bases outside gene matches: 4. Here the CDR3 reads CASSPGLLTGELFF. The DNA of the CDR3 is TGTGCCAGCAGCCCGGGACTACTCACCGGGGAGCTGTTTTTT.

V usage is TRBV28 and J usage is TRBJ1-5; D is uncertain. Germline V gene data show CDR1 as MDHEN and CDR2 as SYDVKM. The CDR3 runs to 14 residues. The germline V and J ends were trimmed by 6 bases and 0 bases, with 9 bases remaining between them. CDR3 in amino acids: CASSLAISNQPQHF. As DNA, the CDR3 is TGTGCCAGCAGCCTAGCGATTAGCAATCAGCCCCAGCATTTT.

The chain links TRBV28 to TRBJ1-2, with D maybe TRBD1 (5 bases). CDR3 length: 13 amino acids. V was shortened by 2 bases and J by 4 bases, with 8 bases between the two germline ends. Germline CDR1 reads MDHEN; CDR2 reads SYDVKM. CDR3 in DNA: TGTGCCAGCAGTTTACAGGGCCCCTATGGCTACACCTTC. This encodes CASSLQGPYGYTF.

This clone has a count of ten or more. The chain joins TRBV27 to TRBJ2-7; 9 bases are shared with TRBD2. The V segment lost 7 bases and the J segment 5 bases; nucleotides outside the gene matches: 24. CDR1 is MNHEY and CDR2 is SMNVEV in the germline V gene (reference sequence). CDR3 length equals 19 residues. CDR3 in DNA: TGTGCCAGCACAAGGAGGTGGGGCAGGGGAGAAGCGGGAGGCAACGAGCAGTACTTC. This codes for CASTRRWGRGEAGGNEQYF.

The V gene is TRBV9, the J gene TRBJ2-7; possibly TRBD2 for D (5 bases). Trimming removed 0 bases at V and 3 bases at J, with 10 bases between. CDR1 is SGDLS, CDR2 YYNGEE, per germline. The CDR3 runs to 14 residues. As DNA, the CDR3 is TGTGCCAGCAGCGTAGGCGGGTCGAACTACGAGCAGTACTTC. Protein: CASSVGGSNYEQYF. Based on the CDR3 plus reference TRBV9 and TRBJ2-7, the full variable domain is DSGVTQTPKHLITATGQRVTLRCSPRSGDLSVYWYQQSLDQGLQFLIQYYNGEERAKGNILERFSAQQFPDLHSELNLSSLELGDSALYFCASSVGGSNYEQYFGPGTRLTVT.

The J gene is TRBJ2-5, the V gene TRBV2, with D possibly matching TRBD2 (5 bases). Per the germline V gene, CDR1 is SNHLY and CDR2 is FYNNEI. The germline V and J ends were trimmed by 8 bases and 4 bases, with 8 bases remaining between them. CDR3 size: 11 residues. Written as DNA, the CDR3 is TGTGCCAGCTGTCTAGCAGAGACCCAGTACTTC. It yields the protein CASCLAETQYF.

Many counts were recorded for this clone. Distinct nucleotide sequences in the sample also encode this CDR3. This chain links TRBV28 with TRBJ2-7; weak D call: TRBD1 (6 bases). The CDR3 spans 14 residues. In germline, CDR1 is MDHEN, CDR2 SYDVKM. V gave up 3 bases and J gave up 2 bases, with 11 bases separating them. CDR3 protein: CASSLRRQAYEQYF. The CDR3 nucleotides are TGTGCCAGCAGTTTGAGGAGACAGGCCTACGAGCAGTACTTC.

This clone was seen a few times. This chain connects TRBV4-1 to TRBJ2-1, with D tentatively TRBD1 (6 bases). Germline V gene lookup returns CDR1 MGHRA and CDR2 YSYEKL. Deletions cut 0 bases from V and 6 bases from J, with 15 bases between. The CDR3 covers 16 residues. The CDR3 DNA follows: TGCGCCAGCAGCCAAGATCGGGGCAGGGGACGCAATGAGCAGTTCTTC. This encodes CASSQDRGRGRNEQFF.

The chain has TRBV7-9 and TRBJ2-6; D is unresolved. Germline-derived CDR1 and CDR2 are SEHNR and FQNEAQ (reference sequence). With 2 bases removed from V and 1 base from J, the gap between germline ends came to 6 bases. The CDR3 is 15 residues long. CDR3: CASSLMGSGANVLTF. For the CDR3, the DNA is TGTGCCAGCAGCTTAATGGGGTCTGGGGCCAACGTCCTGACTTTC.

This clone was counted at least ten times. The CDR3 sequence is CASSLAGGHYGYTF. DNA of the CDR3: TGTGCCAGCAGTTTGGCAGGGGGGCACTATGGCTACACCTTC. V and J are TRBV28 and TRBJ1-2; 7 positions match TRBD1. V gave up 3 bases and J gave up 3 bases; unmatched junction bases: 4. Germline lookup yields CDR1 MDHEN and CDR2 SYDVKM. This CDR3 is 14 amino acids long.

At least ten counts were recorded for this clone. The CDR3 ends on some other residue instead of the conserved phenylalanine or tryptophan, so this is likely a read error. The chain employs TRBV30 and TRBJ1-1, with no clear D. Trimming left V 7 bases short and J 1 base short, with 7 bases between. Germline lookup yields CDR1 GTSNPN and CDR2 SVGIG (reference sequence). This CDR3 is 11 amino acids long. The CDR3, as DNA: TGTGCCTACAAAACGAACACTGAAGCTTTCTCT. The encoded protein is CAYKTNTEAFS.

The chain uses TRBV7-2 and TRBJ1-1; TRBD1 aligns across 7 bases. V was clipped by 5 bases and J by 5 bases; unmatched bases: 5. This CDR3 is 13 amino acids long. In germline, CDR1 is SGHTA, CDR2 FQGNSA. The CDR3 nucleotides are TGTGCCAGCAGCCGGCAGGGGGGGACTGAAGCTTTCTTT. It codes for CASSRQGGTEAFF.

DNA of the CDR3: TGTGCCAGTAGTCGCTGGGACAGGACACAAGAGACCCAGTACTTC. It specifies CASSRWDRTQETQYF. This rearrangement joins TRBV19 to TRBJ2-5, with TRBD1 matching 8 bases. This CDR3 spans 15 amino acids. Germline V CDR1 and CDR2: LNHDA, SQIVND (reference sequence). Losses at the gene ends were 5 bases for V and 2 bases for J; bases not matched to a gene: 7.

The chain is built from TRBV7-7 and TRBJ2-1, with 7 bases matching TRBD1. V dropped 3 bases and J dropped 10; count of bases not matched to a gene: 6. Germline-derived CDR1 and CDR2 are SSHAT and FNYEAQ (reference sequence). The length of the CDR3 is 13 residues. DNA for the CDR3: TGTGCCAGCAGCTTGGCGGTGACAGGGGAGCAGTTCTTC. Encoded protein: CASSLAVTGEQFF.

The chain has TRBV7-3 and TRBJ2-1, with D uncertain. Trimming removed 2 bases from V and 3 bases from J, with 11 bases in between. This CDR3 contains 15 residues. CDR1 is SGHTA and CDR2 is FQGTGA in the germline V gene. The CDR3 coding sequence is TGTGCCAGCAGCTTATCCAATAGCAACTACAATGAGCAGTTCTTC. This encodes CASSLSNSNYNEQFF.

V usage is TRBV27 and J usage is TRBJ1-6, with a possible D match to TRBD1 (5 bases). Germline CDR1 is MNHEY and CDR2 is SMNVEV (reference sequence). With 6 bases removed from V and 8 bases from J, the gap between germline ends came to 20 bases. This CDR3 region has 16 residues. CDR3 DNA: TGTGCCAGCAGCTTAGGGGAACGAGGCGTGTATTCACCCCTCCACTTT. It codes for CASSLGERGVYSPLHF.

The rearrangement joins TRBV7-3 to TRBJ1-2; 10 bases map to TRBD1. Germline CDR1 and CDR2: SGHTA and FQGTGA. The CDR3 extends over 14 amino acids. Trimming at V came to 5 bases and at J to 4 bases, leaving 4 bases not matched to a gene. CDR3 coding DNA: TGTGCCAGCAGCCCGACAGGGGGCGGCTATGGCTACACCTTC. It translates to CASSPTGGGYGYTF.

This sequence joins TRBV6-1 and TRBJ2-4; D unclear. CDR3 length equals 13 residues. Germline V gives CDR1 MNHNS, CDR2 SASEGT. The V and J ends lost 5 bases and 0 bases respectively, with 5 bases between them. CDR3 sequence (DNA): TGTGCCAGCAGTTTGCTAGCCAAAAACATTCAGTACTTC. Protein: CASSLLAKNIQYF.

This clone occurred a few times. The chain links TRBV5-4 to TRBJ2-5, with 7 nucleotides matching TRBD1. CDR1 is SGHNT, CDR2 YYREEE, per germline (reference sequence). CDR3 length: 13 amino acids. The J segment lost 1 base and the V segment lost 4 bases, leaving 1 base of the junction unmatched. This CDR3 is CASSDRVQETQYF. The CDR3 DNA is TGTGCCAGCAGCGACAGGGTCCAAGAGACCCAGTACTTC.

Comment on this clone: A read error is likely here: a far larger clone is one base away. The chain carries TRBV30 and TRBJ2-7; D ambiguous. The V and J ends lost 4 bases and 0 bases respectively, with 10 bases between them. Germline CDR1 and CDR2: GTSNPN and SVGIG (reference sequence). The CDR3 runs 13 residues. The CDR3 sequence: CAWNRQNSYEQYV. Here the CDR3 DNA reads TGTGCCTGGAACCGACAAAACTCCTACGAGCAGTACGTC.